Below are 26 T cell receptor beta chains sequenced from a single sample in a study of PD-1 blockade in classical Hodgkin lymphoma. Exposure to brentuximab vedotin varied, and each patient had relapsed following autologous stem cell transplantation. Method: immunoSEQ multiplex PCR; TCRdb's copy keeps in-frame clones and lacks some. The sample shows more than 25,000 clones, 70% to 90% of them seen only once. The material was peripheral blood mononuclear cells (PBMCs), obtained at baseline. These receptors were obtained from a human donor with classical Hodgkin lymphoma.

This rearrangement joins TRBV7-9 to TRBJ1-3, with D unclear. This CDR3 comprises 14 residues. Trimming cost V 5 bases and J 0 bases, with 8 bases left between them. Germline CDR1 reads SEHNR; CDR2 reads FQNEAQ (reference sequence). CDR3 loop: CASSRTSSGNTIYF. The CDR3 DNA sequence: TGTGCCAGCAGCCGCACGAGCTCTGGAAACACCATATATTTT.

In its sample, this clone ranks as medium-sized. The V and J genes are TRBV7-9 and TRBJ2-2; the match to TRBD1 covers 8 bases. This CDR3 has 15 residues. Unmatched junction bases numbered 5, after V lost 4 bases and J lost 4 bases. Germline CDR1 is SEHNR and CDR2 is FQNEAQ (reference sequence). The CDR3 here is CASSSGGSSTGELFF. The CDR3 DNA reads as TGTGCCAGCAGCTCAGGGGGCTCGAGCACCGGGGAGCTGTTTTTT.

The CDR3 DNA sequence: TGTGCCAGCAGCCGAGCCGGGTCCTACAATGAGCAGTTCTTC. Its protein product is CASSRAGSYNEQFF. The chain links TRBV27 to TRBJ2-1; no firm D call. This CDR3 is 14 amino acids long. From germline, CDR1 is MNHEY and CDR2 SMNVEV (reference sequence). V gave up 6 bases and J gave up 1 base, with 10 bases separating them.

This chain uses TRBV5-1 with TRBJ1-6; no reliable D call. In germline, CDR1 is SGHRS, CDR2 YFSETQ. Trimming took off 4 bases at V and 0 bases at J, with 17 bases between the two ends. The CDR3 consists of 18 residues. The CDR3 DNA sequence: TGCGCCAGCAGCCCCGGGATGTCATCAAGCTCCTATAATTCACCCCTCCACTTT. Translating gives CASSPGMSSSSYNSPLHF.

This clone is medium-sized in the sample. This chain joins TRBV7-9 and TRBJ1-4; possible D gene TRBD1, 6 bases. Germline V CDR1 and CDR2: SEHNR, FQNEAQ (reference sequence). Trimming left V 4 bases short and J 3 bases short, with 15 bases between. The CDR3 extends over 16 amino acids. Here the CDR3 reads CASSSGDKGANEKLFF. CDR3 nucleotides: TGTGCCAGCAGCTCGGGAGACAAGGGGGCTAATGAAAAACTGTTTTTT.

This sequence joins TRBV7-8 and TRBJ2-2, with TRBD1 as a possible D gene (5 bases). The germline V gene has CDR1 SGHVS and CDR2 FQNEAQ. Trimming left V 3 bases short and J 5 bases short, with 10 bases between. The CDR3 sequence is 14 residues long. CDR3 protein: CASSFVRGTGELFF. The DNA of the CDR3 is TGTGCCAGCAGCTTCGTTAGGGGTACCGGGGAGCTGTTTTTT.

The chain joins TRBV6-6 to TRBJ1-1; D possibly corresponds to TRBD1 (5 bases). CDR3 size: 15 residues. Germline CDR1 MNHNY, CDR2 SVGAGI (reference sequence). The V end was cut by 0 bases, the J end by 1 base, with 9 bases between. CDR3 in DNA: TGTGCCAGCAGTTACTCGAGTGACAGGAACACTGAAGCTTTCTTT. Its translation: CASSYSSDRNTEAFF.

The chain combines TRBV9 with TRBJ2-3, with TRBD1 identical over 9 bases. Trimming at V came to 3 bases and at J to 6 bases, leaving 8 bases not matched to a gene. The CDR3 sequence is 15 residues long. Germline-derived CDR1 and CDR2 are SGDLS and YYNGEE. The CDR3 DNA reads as TGTGCCAGCAGCGGAAAGACAGGGGGGGAGGATACGCAGTATTTT. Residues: CASSGKTGGEDTQYF. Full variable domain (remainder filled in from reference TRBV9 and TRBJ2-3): DSGVTQTPKHLITATGQRVTLRCSPRSGDLSVYWYQQSLDQGLQFLIQYYNGEERAKGNILERFSAQQFPDLHSELNLSSLELGDSALYFCASSGKTGGEDTQYFGPGTRLTVL.

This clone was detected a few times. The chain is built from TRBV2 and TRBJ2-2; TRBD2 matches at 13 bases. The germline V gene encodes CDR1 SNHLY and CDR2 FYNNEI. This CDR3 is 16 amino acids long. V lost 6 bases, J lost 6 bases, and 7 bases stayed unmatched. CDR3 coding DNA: TGTGCCAGCAGCGGTACTAGCGGGGGGGCGTCCGGGGAGCTGTTTTTT. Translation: CASSGTSGGASGELFF.

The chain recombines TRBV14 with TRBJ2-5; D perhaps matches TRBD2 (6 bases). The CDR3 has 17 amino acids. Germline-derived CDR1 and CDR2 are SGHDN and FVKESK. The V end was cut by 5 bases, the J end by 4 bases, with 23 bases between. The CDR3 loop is CASSKKSQALEGETQYF. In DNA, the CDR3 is TGTGCCAGCAGCAAAAAGTCACAGGCGTTGGAGGGAGAGACCCAGTACTTC.

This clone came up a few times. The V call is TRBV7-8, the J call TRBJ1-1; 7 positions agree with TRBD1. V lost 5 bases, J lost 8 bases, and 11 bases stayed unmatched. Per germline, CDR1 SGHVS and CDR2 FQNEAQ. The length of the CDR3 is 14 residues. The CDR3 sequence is CASSPTTDRVEAFF. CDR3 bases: TGTGCCAGCAGCCCGACGACCGACAGGGTCGAAGCTTTCTTT. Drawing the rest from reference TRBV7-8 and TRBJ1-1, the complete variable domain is GAGVSQSPRYKVAKRGQDVALRCDPISGHVSLFWYQQALGQGPEFLTYFQNEAQLDKSGLPSDRFFAERPEGSVSTLKIQRTQQEDSAVYLCASSPTTDRVEAFFGQGTRLTVV.

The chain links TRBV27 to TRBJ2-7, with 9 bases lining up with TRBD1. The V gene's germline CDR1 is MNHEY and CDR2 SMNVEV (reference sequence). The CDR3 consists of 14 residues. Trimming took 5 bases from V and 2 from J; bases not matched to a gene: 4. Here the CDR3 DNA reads TGTGCCAGCAGTCCGTGGACAGGGGCCTACGAGCAGTACTTC. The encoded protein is CASSPWTGAYEQYF.

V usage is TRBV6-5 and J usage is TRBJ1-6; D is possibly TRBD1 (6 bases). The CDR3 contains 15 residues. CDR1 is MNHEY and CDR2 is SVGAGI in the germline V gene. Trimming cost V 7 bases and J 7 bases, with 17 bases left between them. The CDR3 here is CASKDAGTTNSPLHF. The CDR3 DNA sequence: TGTGCCAGCAAAGACGCCGGGACAACCAATTCACCCCTCCACTTT.

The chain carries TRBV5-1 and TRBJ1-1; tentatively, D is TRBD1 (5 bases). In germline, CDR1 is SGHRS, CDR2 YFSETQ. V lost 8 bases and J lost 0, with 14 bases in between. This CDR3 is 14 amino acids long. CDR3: CASGGGSMNTEAFF. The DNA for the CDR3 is TGCGCCAGTGGCGGGGGGAGCATGAACACTGAAGCTTTCTTT.

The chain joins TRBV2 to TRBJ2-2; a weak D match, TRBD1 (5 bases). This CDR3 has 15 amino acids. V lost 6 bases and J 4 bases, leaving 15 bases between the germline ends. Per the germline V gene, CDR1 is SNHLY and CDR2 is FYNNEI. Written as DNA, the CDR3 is TGTGCCAGCAGCTCAGGGTCGAGTGGCACCGGGGAGCTGTTTTTT. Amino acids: CASSSGSSGTGELFF.

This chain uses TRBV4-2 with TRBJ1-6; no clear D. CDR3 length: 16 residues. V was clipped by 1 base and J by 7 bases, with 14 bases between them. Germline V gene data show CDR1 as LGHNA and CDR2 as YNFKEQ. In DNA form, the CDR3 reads TGTGCCAGCAGCCAAGTGGTACGGGTGCCAAATTCACCCCTCCACTTT. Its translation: CASSQVVRVPNSPLHF.

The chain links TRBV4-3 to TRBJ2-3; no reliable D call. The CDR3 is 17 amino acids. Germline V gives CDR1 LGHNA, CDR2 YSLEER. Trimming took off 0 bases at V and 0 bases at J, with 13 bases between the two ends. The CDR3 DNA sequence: TGCGCCAGCAGCCAAGAAGATGTCAGACTGAGCACAGATACGCAGTATTTT. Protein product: CASSQEDVRLSTDTQYF.

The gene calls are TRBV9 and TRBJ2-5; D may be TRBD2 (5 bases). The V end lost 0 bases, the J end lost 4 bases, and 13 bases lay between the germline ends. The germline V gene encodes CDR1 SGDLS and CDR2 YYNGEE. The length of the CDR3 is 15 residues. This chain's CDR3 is CASSVVPLAGETQYF. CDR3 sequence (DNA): TGTGCCAGCAGCGTAGTCCCTCTGGCGGGAGAGACCCAGTACTTC.

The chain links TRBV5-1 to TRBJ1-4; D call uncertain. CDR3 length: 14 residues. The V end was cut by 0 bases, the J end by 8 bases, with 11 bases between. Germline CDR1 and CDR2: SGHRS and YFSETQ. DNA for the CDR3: TGCGCCAGCAGCTTGGGGTCAACCGGGGAAAAACTGTTTTTT. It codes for CASSLGSTGEKLFF.

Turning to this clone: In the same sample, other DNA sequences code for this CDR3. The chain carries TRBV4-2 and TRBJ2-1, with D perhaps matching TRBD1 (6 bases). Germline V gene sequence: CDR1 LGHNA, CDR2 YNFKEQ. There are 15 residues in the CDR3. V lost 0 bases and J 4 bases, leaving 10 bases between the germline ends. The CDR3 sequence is CASSQDRTAYNEQFF. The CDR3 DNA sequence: TGTGCCAGCAGCCAAGACCGGACAGCTTACAATGAGCAGTTCTTC.

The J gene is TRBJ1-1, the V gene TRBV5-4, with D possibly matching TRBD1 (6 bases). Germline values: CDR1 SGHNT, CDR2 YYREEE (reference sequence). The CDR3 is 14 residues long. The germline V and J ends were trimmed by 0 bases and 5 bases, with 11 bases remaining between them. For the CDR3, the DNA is TGTGCCAGCAGCTTGGAGACAGGCCAAACTGAAGCTTTCTTT. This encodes CASSLETGQTEAFF.

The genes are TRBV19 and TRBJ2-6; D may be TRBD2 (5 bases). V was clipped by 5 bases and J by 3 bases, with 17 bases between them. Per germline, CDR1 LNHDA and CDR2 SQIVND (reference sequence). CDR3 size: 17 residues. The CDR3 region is CASSSYSGGYGANVLTF. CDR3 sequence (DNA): TGTGCCAGTAGTTCATACAGCGGTGGGTATGGGGCCAACGTCCTGACTTTC. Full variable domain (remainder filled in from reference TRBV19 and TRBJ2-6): DGGITQSPKYLFRKEGQNVTLSCEQNLNHDAMYWYRQDPGQGLRLIYYSQIVNDFQKGDIAEGYSVSREKKESFPLTVTSAQKNPTAFYLCASSSYSGGYGANVLTFGAGSRLTVL.

The CDR3 region is CASSGTDYGYTF. The DNA of the CDR3 is TGTGCCAGCAGCGGGACAGACTATGGCTACACCTTC. The rearrangement joins TRBV2 to TRBJ1-2; 7 bases match TRBD1. The CDR3 runs 12 residues. Looked up from germline, CDR1 is SNHLY and CDR2 is FYNNEI. V was pared by 6 bases and J by 3 bases, with 1 base of the junction left unmatched. Full variable domain (rest looked up from reference TRBV2 and TRBJ1-2): EPEVTQTPSHQVTQMGQEVILRCVPISNHLYFYWYRQILGQKVEFLVSFYNNEISEKSEIFDDQFSVERPDGSNFTLKIRSTKLEDSAMYFCASSGTDYGYTFGSGTRLTVV.

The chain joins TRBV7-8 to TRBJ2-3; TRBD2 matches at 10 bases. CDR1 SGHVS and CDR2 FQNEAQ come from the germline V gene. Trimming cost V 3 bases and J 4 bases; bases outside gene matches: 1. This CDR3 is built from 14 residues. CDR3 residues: CASSFLAGADTQYF. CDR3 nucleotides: TGTGCCAGCAGCTTCCTAGCGGGGGCAGATACGCAGTATTTT.

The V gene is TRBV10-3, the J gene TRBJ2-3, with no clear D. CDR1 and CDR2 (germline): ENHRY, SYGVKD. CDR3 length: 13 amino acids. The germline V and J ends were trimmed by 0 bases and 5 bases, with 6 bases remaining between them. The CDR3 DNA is TGTGCCATCAGTGAGTCGTTTAGAGATACGCAGTATTTT. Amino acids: CAISESFRDTQYF.

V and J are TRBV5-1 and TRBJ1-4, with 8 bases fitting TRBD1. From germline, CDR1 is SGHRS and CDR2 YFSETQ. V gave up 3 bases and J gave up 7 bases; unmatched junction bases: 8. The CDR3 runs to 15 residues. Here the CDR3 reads CASSSAGTGSEKLFF. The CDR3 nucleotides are TGCGCCAGCAGCTCCGCCGGGACAGGATCTGAAAAACTGTTTTTT. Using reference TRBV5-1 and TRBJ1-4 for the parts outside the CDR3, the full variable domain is KAGVTQTPRYLIKTRGQQVTLSCSPISGHRSVSWYQQTPGQGLQFLFEYFSETQRNKGNFPGRFSGRQFSNSRSEMNVSTLELGDSALYLCASSSAGTGSEKLFFGSGTQLSVL.